The following is a T cell receptor beta chain sequence with its context. What it recognizes is unknown. This same CDR3 is encoded by further DNA sequences in the sample. The table came from immunoSEQ multiplex PCR; TCRdb's copy has only in-frame clones and leaves some out. Of around 2.5 million clones in the sample, over 85% were seen once. Germline V CDR1 and CDR2: SGHRS, YFSETQ. This CDR3 is 13 amino acids long. V was trimmed by 3 bases and J by 5 bases, leaving 11 bases between them. The record originates from a study of shared clonotypes between healthy human individuals. Study-wide results and limits: Even with large depth, rarefaction showed that sorted-subset sequencing was incomplete.

The TCR was taken from a man in his late teens or twenties in good health. Some clones in this sample may be carry-over from other donors' samples. Sequenced material: naive CD4+ T cells from PBMCs. Sample subset: CD45RA+ positively selected. The chain uses TRBV5-1 and TRBJ2-5; maybe TRBD2 (5 bases). The CDR3 protein is CASSSDSGETQYF. The DNA of the CDR3 is TGCGCCAGCAGCTCCGACTCGGGGGAGACCCAGTACTTC.